The clone carrying this TCR beta chain was recorded many times. The antigen is undetermined. This record comes from a study of type 1 regulatory T cells. Looking at the study overall: T-allo10 is a Tr1-enriched, alloantigen-specific CD4 T cell product made in vitro. Study findings and constraints: Compared with non-type 1 regulatory T cells, type 1 regulatory T cells showed a more restricted TCR repertoire.

Using its own MiXCR run on the reads, TCRdb lists one record per CDR3 protein. The table lists tens of thousands of distinct CDR3 sequences, 20% of them singletons. Between the trimmed V and J ends, which lost 3 bases and 8 bases, there was a span of 11 bases. The CDR3 runs 13 residues. Germline-derived CDR1 and CDR2 are SGHVS and FQNEAQ. This sequence joins TRBV7-8 and TRBJ1-3; D is ambiguous. This receptor was taken from a human donor in good health. The sample consisted of cultured type 1 regulatory T (Tr1) cells, either the whole culture or a sorted fraction (not recorded which). The CDR3 spells CASSFNLGDTIYF. DNA of the CDR3: TGTGCCAGCAGCTTTAATCTGGGAGACACCATATATTTT.